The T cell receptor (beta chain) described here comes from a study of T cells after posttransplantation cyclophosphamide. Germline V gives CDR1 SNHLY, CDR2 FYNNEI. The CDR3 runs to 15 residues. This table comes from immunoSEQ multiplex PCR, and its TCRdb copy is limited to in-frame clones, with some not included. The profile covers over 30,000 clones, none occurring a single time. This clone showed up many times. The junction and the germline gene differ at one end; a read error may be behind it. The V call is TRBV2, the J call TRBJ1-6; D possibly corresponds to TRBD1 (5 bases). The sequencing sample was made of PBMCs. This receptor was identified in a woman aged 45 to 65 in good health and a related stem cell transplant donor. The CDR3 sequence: CASREGPGRQSPLHF. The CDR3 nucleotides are TGTGCCAGCAGGGAAGGCCCAGGGAGGCAATCACCCCTCCACTTT.